This TCR beta chain is from a study of post-analysis software for immune sequencing data. Study summary: Patients with relapsing-remitting, secondary progressive and progressive-relapsing multiple sclerosis courses were all represented. Study outcomes and limitations: Comparison with controls showed significantly lower normalized Chao1 diversity in multiple sclerosis patients. Compared with controls, patients had more of about five TRBV segments, including TRBV5-6, TRBV5-1 and TRBV20-1. F measure clustering grouped samples strongly by preparation batch.

The CDR3 contains 15 residues. CDR1 and CDR2 (germline): SEHNR, FQNEAQ (reference sequence). Concerning this clonotype: Its cognate antigen is unknown. Germline is not matched at one junction end, which may reflect a read error.

Tagging with unique molecular identifiers was a feature of the TCR beta cDNA libraries. Each batch of about 0.85 to 10 million T cells produced roughly 0.5 million cDNA molecules. TCRdb independently ran MiXCR on the PCR reads; one entry per CDR3 protein. The sample includes roughly 620,000 distinct CDR3 sequences, roughly 47% of them seen just once. Sequencing was performed on blood. The chain uses TRBV7-9 and TRBJ2-6, with a weak D call TRBD1 (5 bases). This clonotype was sampled from a girl aged 10-17 years with multiple sclerosis. CDR3 sequence (DNA): TGTGTCAGCAGCTCGCAGGGCCCTGGGGCCAACGTCCTGACTTTC. Its translation is CVSSSQGPGANVLTF.